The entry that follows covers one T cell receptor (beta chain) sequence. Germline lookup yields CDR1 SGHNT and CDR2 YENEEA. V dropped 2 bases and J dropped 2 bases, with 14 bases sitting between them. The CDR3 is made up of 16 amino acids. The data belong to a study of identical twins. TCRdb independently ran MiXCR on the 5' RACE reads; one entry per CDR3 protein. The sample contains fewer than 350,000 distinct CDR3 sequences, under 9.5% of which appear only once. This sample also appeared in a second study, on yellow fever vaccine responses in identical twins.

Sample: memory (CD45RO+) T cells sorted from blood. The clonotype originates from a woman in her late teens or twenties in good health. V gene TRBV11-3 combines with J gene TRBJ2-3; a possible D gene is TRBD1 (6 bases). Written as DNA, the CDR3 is TGTGCCAGCAGCTTAATTGCAGGGGCCTACACAGATACGCAGTATTTT. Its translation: CASSLIAGAYTDTQYF. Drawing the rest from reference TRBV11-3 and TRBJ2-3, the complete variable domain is EAGVVQSPRYKIIEKKQPVAFWCNPISGHNTLYWYLQNLGQGPELLIRYENEEAVDDSQLPKDRFSAERLKGVDSTLKIQPAELGDSAVYLCASSLIAGAYTDTQYFGPGTRLTVL.